This T cell receptor (beta chain) is from a study of radiation and T cells in renal cell carcinoma. Trimming stripped 0 bases from V and 8 bases from J, with 19 bases between. In germline, CDR1 is MNHEY, CDR2 SVGAGI. The CDR3 spans 16 residues. Sample time point: baseline pretreatment blood. The treatment denotes: 15 Gy SBRT to primary tumor, nephrectomy 4 weeks later. Clear cell pathology was present in this patient's renal cell carcinoma. Sequencing used immunoSEQ multiplex PCR; TCRdb keeps in-frame clones, though not all of them. The table records roughly 120,000 clones, around 80% of them present only once.

The sequencing used blood, collected from a patient whose treatment included radiotherapy and nephrectomy. This chain uses TRBV6-5 with TRBJ1-2; unclear D gene. This TCR was recovered from a woman in her fifties or sixties with renal cell carcinoma. This CDR3 is CASSYSFVRTGGGYTF. The CDR3 DNA reads as TGTGCCAGCAGTTACTCGTTTGTACGGACCGGAGGGGGCTACACCTTC.